What follows describes a single T cell receptor (beta chain). The antigen this receptor binds is unknown. No base quality values were provided; no much bigger clone lies one nucleotide off. The sample comes from a study of CD8+CD57+ T cells in acquired aplastic anemia (dated by TCRdb to 2017 to 2018). Background on the whole study: On average, sorted CD4+ and CD8+ cells yielded approximately 3 ug of extracted DNA, with a range of roughly 0.19 to 27.4 ug. Healthy donor samples averaged roughly 10 million reads for CD4+ and roughly 11 million for CD8+ cells.

Genomic DNA was used as template for profiling of TCR beta VDJ combinations and CDR3 sequences. An Illumina HiSeq 2000 was used for TCR repertoire sequencing. The published analysis was carried out like this. Repertoires were assessed using TRBV/TRBJ rearrangement plots, CDR3 size and DJ length profiles, and Simpson's diversity index. The most abundant DNA sequence in the deep sequencing data was defined as the immunodominant clone. CDR3 amino acid sequences were screened for sharing across subjects and were compared with published repertoires and the VDJdb database. Starting from the raw public reads, TCRdb applied fastp trimming at Q25, assembled clones with MiXCR and retained in-frame beta chains. Rows merge per CDR3 protein into single entries with the most common DNA and genes. Here the V and J calls rest on TCRdb's processing, not on the authors' analysis. This sample holds about 140,000 distinct CDR3 sequences; more than 35% were observed only once. 6.5% to 10% of the sample goes to the ten largest clones.

What the work shows at the level of the full study, not this receptor alone: Between patients and healthy controls, no significant difference in CD8+ Simpson's diversity was found (P=0.060). Although 25 to 30 CD8+ CDR3 sequences were shared by patients and controls, these sequences appeared highly expressed in patients and within the immunodominant clones of patients.

Reading from cysteine to phenylalanine, the CDR3 counts 16 amino acids. Just the 48-base CDR3 DNA is kept, in frame starting at base 1. The germline V gene yields LGHNT for CDR1 and FRNRAP for CDR2. Cut back by 2 bases and 1 base, the V and J ends lie 15 bases apart. In this study, sorted CD4+ and CD8+ T cells from the blood of healthy subjects and of severe aplastic anemia patients had their TCR repertoires deep-sequenced. Ficoll-Paque density gradient centrifugation was used to isolate peripheral blood mononuclear cells. CD4+ and CD8+ T cells were sorted by FACS or magnetic beads before DNA extraction.

Sequencing used sorted CD4+, CD8+, or CD8+CD57+ T cells (not recorded which) from PBMCs. The receptor chain draws on TRBV12-5 and TRBJ2-7; no D gene is confidently identified. This receptor was obtained from a human donor in good health, serving as a control. CDR3 sequence: CASGLTTGLISYEQYF. The DNA is as follows: TGTGCTAGTGGTTTGACCACGGGCCTAATATCCTACGAGCAGTACTTC. The full variable domain, with segments outside the CDR3 supplied by the reference TRBV12-5 and TRBJ2-7 proteins, appears as DARVTQTPRHKVTEMGQEVTMRCQPILGHNTVFWYRQTMMQGLELLAYFRNRAPLDDSGMPKDRFSAEMPDATLATLKIQPSEPRDSAVYFCASGLTTGLISYEQYFGPGTRLTVT.